This T cell receptor beta chain was captured by sequencing in a study of shared clonotypes between healthy human individuals. Turning to the study itself: Each donor's CD8 memory used one plate, CD8 naive two, each CD4 subset three.

Method: immunoSEQ multiplex PCR; TCRdb's copy keeps in-frame clones and lacks some. The sample holds hundreds of thousands of clones, around 90% seen once. Points on this clone: The target antigen is unknown.

Naive CD8 cells comprised CD45RO-negative, CCR7-positively selected cells, excluding terminally differentiated effector memory CD45RA+ cells. Germline V lookup: CDR1 SGHTA, CDR2 FQGNSA. J lost 8 bases, V lost 6 bases, and 16 bases had no gene match. This CDR3 comprises 16 residues. Study outcomes and limitations: A reduction in generation probabilities was seen for non-shared clonotypes relative to those shared by all four donors.

This TCR derives from a man between 25 and 39 years old in good health. V is TRBV7-2 and J is TRBJ2-1; 7 nucleotides agree with TRBD2. Sequenced sample: naive CD8+ T cells sorted from blood. CDR3 in DNA: TGTGCCAGCAGTTCCTCGAACAGCGGGATTGGCGATGAGCAGTTCTTC. It codes for CASSSSNSGIGDEQFF.